The present TCR beta chain was sequenced within a study of T cells in Graves' hyperthyroidism and ophthalmopathy. Study-wide results and caveats: Ophthalmopathy stood apart from stable hyperthyroidism in a 13 V-J model. The blood repertoire included most of the expanded thyroid clonotypes above 0.001.

Turning to this clonotype: Its cognate antigen is unknown.

Patients aged 18 to 65 had newly diagnosed hyperthyroidism lasting under 2 months. Orbital computed tomography and thyroid ultrasound, together with serum TRAb and thyroxine and clinical symptoms, were used for diagnoses. Germline V CDR1 and CDR2: MNHEY, SMNVEV (reference sequence). The CDR3 has 14 amino acids. Trimming shortened V by 6 bases and J by 7 bases, and 15 bases separated the two germline ends. Amplification yielded TCR beta CDR3 regions, with RNA transcripts as the source. First-round RT-PCR of the TCR CDR3 relied on the HTBI primer set. TCRdb processed the multiplex PCR reads anew with MiXCR; each CDR3 protein has one entry. The sample shows more than 550,000 distinct CDR3 sequences, over 15% of them seen only once.

Sequencing was carried out using blood. V gene TRBV27 combines with J gene TRBJ2-2; D may be TRBD1 or TRBD2 (5 bases each). The TCR sequence derives from a woman aged 50 to 65 with Graves' hyperthyroidism that later progressed to Graves' ophthalmopathy. The CDR3 loop reads CASSRGTVGGELFF. CDR3 in DNA: TGTGCCAGCAGCCGTGGGACGGTTGGCGGGGAGCTGTTTTTT.